This is a list of T cell receptor beta chains from one sample in a study of cytomegalovirus exposure and HLA in healthy donors. The protocol was immunoSEQ multiplex PCR, while the TCRdb copy is restricted to in-frame clones and leaves out a portion. Of roughly 180,000 clones detected, 75% appear once; the ten largest clones hold about 3%. Material: PBMCs. These receptors all stem from a male donor in good health and CMV-seronegative. CDR3s include the opening cysteine and the closing phenylalanine or tryptophan. The order of the fields is J gene, clone size, D gene, V gene, CDR3 DNA, CDR3 protein. The D gene is left open where the match is weak. Clone sizes are given selectively: once, few, many, or a class where the clone is expanded.

J gene: TRBJ2-1; clone size: -; D gene: -; V gene: TRBV4-1; CDR3 DNA: TGCGCCAGCAGCCCCGAGACTCGTAGATCCTACAATGAGCAGTTCTTC; CDR3 protein: CASSPETRRSYNEQFF
J gene: TRBJ1-5; clone size: -; D gene: -; V gene: TRBV5-1; CDR3 DNA: TGCGCCAGCAGCTTGGATACATCCAGTCAGCCCCAGCATTTT; CDR3 protein: CASSLDTSSQPQHF
J gene: TRBJ1-3; clone size: -; D gene: -; V gene: TRBV6-5; CDR3 DNA: TGTGCCAGCAGACCGCCTCGGGACACTGGAAACACCATATATTTT; CDR3 protein: CASRPPRDTGNTIYF
J gene: TRBJ1-5; clone size: -; D gene: TRBD1; V gene: TRBV6-4; CDR3 DNA: TGTGCCAGCACCTGGGACAGGGGAAAGGAGAATCAGCCCCAGCATTTT; CDR3 protein: CASTWDRGKENQPQHF
J gene: TRBJ1-1; clone size: -; D gene: -; V gene: TRBV13; CDR3 DNA: TGTGCCAGCAGCTCAGGAAAGCGCTACACTGAAGCTTTCTTT; CDR3 protein: CASSSGKRYTEAFF
J gene: TRBJ1-2; clone size: -; D gene: -; V gene: TRBV6-6; CDR3 DNA: TGTGCCAGCAGTGACGGGTCTAACTATGGCTACACCTTC; CDR3 protein: CASSDGSNYGYTF
J gene: TRBJ2-7; clone size: -; D gene: -; V gene: TRBV7-2; CDR3 DNA: TGTGCCAGCAGCTTATGGAGCCAGAGCTACGAGCAGTACTTC; CDR3 protein: CASSLWSQSYEQYF
J gene: TRBJ1-2; clone size: -; D gene: TRBD1; V gene: TRBV4-1; CDR3 DNA: TGCGCCAGCAGCCCGGGACAGCTAGCTAACTATGGCTACACCTTC; CDR3 protein: CASSPGQLANYGYTF
J gene: TRBJ2-3; clone size: -; D gene: TRBD2; V gene: TRBV5-4; CDR3 DNA: TGTGCCAGCAGTACTAGCGGAAGCACAGATACGCAGTATTTT; CDR3 protein: CASSTSGSTDTQYF
J gene: TRBJ1-1; clone size: -; D gene: -; V gene: TRBV29-1; CDR3 DNA: TGCAGCGTTGGACACATGAACACTGAAGCTTTCTTT; CDR3 protein: CSVGHMNTEAFF
J gene: TRBJ2-7; clone size: -; D gene: TRBD2; V gene: TRBV6-6; CDR3 DNA: TGTGCCAGCAGTCGGACTAGCGCGTATCCCTACGAGCAGTACTTC; CDR3 protein: CASSRTSAYPYEQYF
J gene: TRBJ2-3; clone size: -; D gene: TRBD2; V gene: TRBV6-6; CDR3 DNA: TGTGCCAGCGGGGGACTAGCGGAGGCAGATACGCAGTATTTT; CDR3 protein: CASGGLAEADTQYF
J gene: TRBJ1-1; clone size: -; D gene: -; V gene: TRBV6-5; CDR3 DNA: TGTGCCAGCAGTTACAGGGAGAAAGCTTTCTTT; CDR3 protein: CASSYREKAFF
J gene: TRBJ1-2; clone size: -; D gene: -; V gene: TRBV18; CDR3 DNA: TGTGCCAGCTCACCTTCCGAGGACAGACTCTTCTATGGCTACACCTTC; CDR3 protein: CASSPSEDRLFYGYTF
J gene: TRBJ2-6; clone size: -; D gene: -; V gene: TRBV19; CDR3 DNA: TGTGCCAGTAGTATCCAATACAGGGTCTCTGGGGCCAACGTCCTGACTTTC; CDR3 protein: CASSIQYRVSGANVLTF
J gene: TRBJ2-3; clone size: -; D gene: -; V gene: TRBV4-1; CDR3 DNA: TGCGCCAGCAGCCAAGCCGCGTATGCCACTAGGACAGATACGCAGTATTTT; CDR3 protein: CASSQAAYATRTDTQYF
J gene: TRBJ1-5; clone size: -; D gene: -; V gene: TRBV6-5; CDR3 DNA: TGTGCCAGCAGTTACTCCAGAAGCAATCAGCCCCAGCATTTT; CDR3 protein: CASSYSRSNQPQHF
J gene: TRBJ1-5; clone size: few; D gene: -; V gene: TRBV5-1; CDR3 DNA: TGCGCCAGCAGCTTGGCCGGGTATAGCAATCAGCCCCAGCATTTT; CDR3 protein: CASSLAGYSNQPQHF
J gene: TRBJ2-7; clone size: -; D gene: -; V gene: TRBV28; CDR3 DNA: TGTGCCAGCAGTCGTTTGGTGGGGGAGGCTCTAGAATACGAGCAGTACTTC; CDR3 protein: CASSRLVGEALEYEQYF
J gene: TRBJ2-3; clone size: -; D gene: TRBD2; V gene: TRBV9; CDR3 DNA: TGTGCCAGCAGCGTTATAGGCGGGGGGCCCACAGATACGCAGTATTTT; CDR3 protein: CASSVIGGGPTDTQYF
J gene: TRBJ1-2; clone size: -; D gene: -; V gene: TRBV14; CDR3 DNA: TGTGCCAGCAGCCAAGATACAGGGATCTATGGCTACACCTTC; CDR3 protein: CASSQDTGIYGYTF
J gene: TRBJ2-4; clone size: -; D gene: TRBD2; V gene: TRBV28; CDR3 DNA: TGTGCCAGCAGTTTAGCTAGCGGGAGTGCGAACATTCAGTACTTC; CDR3 protein: CASSLASGSANIQYF
J gene: TRBJ1-2; clone size: -; D gene: -; V gene: TRBV30; CDR3 DNA: TGTGCCTGGAGTGGACAGTTGTTCTATGGCTACACCTTC; CDR3 protein: CAWSGQLFYGYTF
J gene: TRBJ2-2; clone size: -; D gene: -; V gene: TRBV30; CDR3 DNA: TGTGCCTGGAGTGCCAGGTGGACCGGGGAGCTGTTTTTT; CDR3 protein: CAWSARWTGELFF
J gene: TRBJ1-2; clone size: once; D gene: TRBD1; V gene: TRBV15; CDR3 DNA: TGTGCCACCAGCAGAGACAGGGGGGCCTATGGCTACACCTTC; CDR3 protein: CATSRDRGAYGYTF
J gene: TRBJ1-4; clone size: -; D gene: TRBD1; V gene: TRBV9; CDR3 DNA: TGTGCCAGCAGTCGTGGGACAGGGAGAGGAGTAACTAATGAAAAACTGTTTTTT; CDR3 protein: CASSRGTGRGVTNEKLFF
J gene: TRBJ1-6; clone size: -; D gene: TRBD1; V gene: TRBV25-1; CDR3 DNA: TGTGCCAGCAGTGAAGGACAGGGCCGTAATTCACCCCTCCACTTT; CDR3 protein: CASSEGQGRNSPLHF
J gene: TRBJ1-3; clone size: -; D gene: -; V gene: TRBV5-1; CDR3 DNA: TGCGCCAGCAGCCCTCTTCCCGGAAACACCATATATTTT; CDR3 protein: CASSPLPGNTIYF
J gene: TRBJ1-5; clone size: -; D gene: TRBD1; V gene: TRBV5-6; CDR3 DNA: TGTGCCAGCAGCTTGGCGACAGGGGGGCAGCCCCAGCATTTT; CDR3 protein: CASSLATGGQPQHF
J gene: TRBJ1-5; clone size: -; D gene: TRBD1; V gene: TRBV4-2; CDR3 DNA: TGTGCCAGCAGCCCGGACAGGGGAAATAGGCAGCCCCAGCATTTT; CDR3 protein: CASSPDRGNRQPQHF
J gene: TRBJ1-5; clone size: -; D gene: TRBD1; V gene: TRBV27; CDR3 DNA: TGTGCCAGCAGTACCCTCCCACAGGGGCTAGGTCAGCCCCAGCATTTT; CDR3 protein: CASSTLPQGLGQPQHF
J gene: TRBJ1-3; clone size: -; D gene: -; V gene: TRBV7-9; CDR3 DNA: TGTGCCAGCAGCTCACCCCGGGGGGCCAGCTCTGGAAACACCATATATTTT; CDR3 protein: CASSSPRGASSGNTIYF
J gene: TRBJ2-4; clone size: -; D gene: -; V gene: TRBV4-2; CDR3 DNA: TGTGCCAGCAGCCAAGCTGGCAGCAAAAACATTCAGTACTTC; CDR3 protein: CASSQAGSKNIQYF
J gene: TRBJ2-6; clone size: -; D gene: -; V gene: TRBV9; CDR3 DNA: TGTGCCAGCAGCTCCTCTGGGGCCAACGTCCCGACTTTC; CDR3 protein: CASSSSGANVPTF
J gene: TRBJ2-4; clone size: few; D gene: -; V gene: TRBV6-1; CDR3 DNA: TGTGCCAGCAGTGACAGGGCCATCCTTACCAAAAACATTCAGTACTTC; CDR3 protein: CASSDRAILTKNIQYF
J gene: TRBJ2-7; clone size: -; D gene: TRBD1; V gene: TRBV27; CDR3 DNA: TGTGCCAGCAGGGAAACAGGGGACCGCTACGAGCAGTACTTC; CDR3 protein: CASRETGDRYEQYF
J gene: TRBJ1-2; clone size: once; D gene: TRBD1; V gene: TRBV7-8; CDR3 DNA: TGTGCCAGCAGCTTAAATCAGGGGGCAAGCCCTAACTATGGCTACACCTTC; CDR3 protein: CASSLNQGASPNYGYTF
J gene: TRBJ2-1; clone size: -; D gene: -; V gene: TRBV7-3; CDR3 DNA: TGTGCCAGCAGCCCGGGACTGGAATACAATGAGCAGTTCTTC; CDR3 protein: CASSPGLEYNEQFF
J gene: TRBJ1-1; clone size: -; D gene: -; V gene: TRBV5-1; CDR3 DNA: TGCGCCAGCAGCTCTAGCACCAGCAACACTGAAGCTTTCTTT; CDR3 protein: CASSSSTSNTEAFF
J gene: TRBJ2-2; clone size: -; D gene: -; V gene: TRBV11-3; CDR3 DNA: TGTGCCAGCAGCTTCCAGAACACCGGGGAGCTGTTTTTT; CDR3 protein: CASSFQNTGELFF
J gene: TRBJ1-1; clone size: few; D gene: -; V gene: TRBV6-1; CDR3 DNA: TGTGCCAGCAGTGAATACGGGGACACTGAAGCTTTCTTT; CDR3 protein: CASSEYGDTEAFF
J gene: TRBJ2-7; clone size: -; D gene: TRBD2; V gene: TRBV5-1; CDR3 DNA: TGCGCCAGCAGCCCAAATGGGGGACTAGCGGGAGGGGAGCAGTACTTC; CDR3 protein: CASSPNGGLAGGEQYF
J gene: TRBJ1-5; clone size: few; D gene: TRBD1; V gene: TRBV28; CDR3 DNA: TGTGCCAGCAGTCCCGACAACAAACAGGGGGCGGGACTTCAGCCCCAGCATTTT; CDR3 protein: CASSPDNKQGAGLQPQHF
J gene: TRBJ2-1; clone size: -; D gene: -; V gene: TRBV7-6; CDR3 DNA: TGTGCCAGCAGCTCCGGGACTTTATGGTCCAATGAGCAGTTCTTC; CDR3 protein: CASSSGTLWSNEQFF
J gene: TRBJ2-1; clone size: -; D gene: TRBD2; V gene: TRBV30; CDR3 DNA: TGTGCCTGGGAGAGACTAGCGGGAAATTTAAATGAGCAGTTCTTC; CDR3 protein: CAWERLAGNLNEQFF
J gene: TRBJ1-5; clone size: -; D gene: -; V gene: TRBV29-1; CDR3 DNA: TGCAGCGTTGGACAACAGGGACAGCCCCAGCATTTT; CDR3 protein: CSVGQQGQPQHF
J gene: TRBJ2-1; clone size: -; D gene: -; V gene: TRBV7-9; CDR3 DNA: TGTGCCAGCAGCCTACTTGCCTGGGAGCAGTTCTTC; CDR3 protein: CASSLLAWEQFF
J gene: TRBJ2-7; clone size: -; D gene: TRBD1; V gene: TRBV28; CDR3 DNA: TGTGCCAGCAGGAGCCGGACAGGGTCCGGGGAGCAGTACTTC; CDR3 protein: CASRSRTGSGEQYF
J gene: TRBJ1-1; clone size: -; D gene: -; V gene: TRBV7-2; CDR3 DNA: TGTGCCAGCAGCCCTCCCTCGCCGGGGGCTTTCTTT; CDR3 protein: CASSPPSPGAFF
J gene: TRBJ1-3; clone size: -; D gene: -; V gene: TRBV5-1; CDR3 DNA: TGCGCCAGCAGCCCGGGGGGCCTGTCGATCTCTGGAAACACCATATATTTT; CDR3 protein: CASSPGGLSISGNTIYF
J gene: TRBJ2-7; clone size: -; D gene: -; V gene: TRBV9; CDR3 DNA: TGTGCCAGCAGCGTAGTAGCAGGACAACTCTACGAGCAGTACTTC; CDR3 protein: CASSVVAGQLYEQYF
J gene: TRBJ1-5; clone size: -; D gene: TRBD1; V gene: TRBV19; CDR3 DNA: TGTGCCAGTAGTATAGAAGGGAGGACAGGGAAGGAGAATCAGCCCCAGCATTTT; CDR3 protein: CASSIEGRTGKENQPQHF